This T cell receptor beta chain was sequenced during a study of T cells expressing NK-cell markers. Across the study: Underlying the TCR beta repertoires were sorted CD3+CD56+NKG2C+, CD3+CD56+NKG2C- and CD3+CD56-NKG2C+ T cells.

This CDR3 is built from 14 residues. Looked up from germline, CDR1 is SGDLS and CDR2 is YYNGEE. TCRdb reprocessed the 5' RACE reads and reports one entry per CDR3 protein, with no DNA. The sample has hundreds of thousands of distinct CDR3 sequences. This chain links TRBV9 with TRBJ2-4. This TCR derives from a man in his late teens or twenties in good health. The sample was blood T cells: a sorted CD56 or NKG2C T cell subset, CD4+ or CD8+ T cells, or bulk PBMC T cells (not recorded which). The CDR3 is CASSVASQADIQYF.